A single sample gave rise to the 14 T cell receptor beta chains below, sequenced in a study of CD8+CD57+ T cells in acquired aplastic anemia. Profiles of TCR beta VDJ and CDR3 were generated from a genomic DNA template. TCRdb processed the reads anew with MiXCR; each CDR3 protein has one entry. The sample holds around 190,000 distinct CDR3 sequences, over 55% seen once. Material: sorted CD4+, CD8+, or CD8+CD57+ T cells (not recorded which) from PBMCs. Receptor source: a human donor in good health.

The J gene is TRBJ2-5, the V gene TRBV20-1, with TRBD2 matching over 7 bases. Trimming at V came to 3 bases and at J to 7 bases, leaving 8 bases not matched to a gene. The CDR3 has 13 amino acids. Germline loops: CDR1 DFQATT, CDR2 SNEGSKA (reference sequence). For the CDR3, the DNA is TGCAGTGCTAGCCCCCCGGGGGGAGGGACCCAGTACTTC. Translated: CSASPPGGGTQYF.

CDR3 sequence reads: CATSRDRTHTGELFF. For the CDR3, the DNA is TGTGCCACCAGCAGAGATCGCACCCACACCGGGGAGCTGTTTTTT. The V call is TRBV15, the J call TRBJ2-2; D not certain. Germline V CDR1 and CDR2: LNHNV, YYDKDF (reference sequence). The CDR3 consists of 15 residues. V was clipped by 0 bases and J by 3 bases, with 8 bases between them.

This chain joins TRBV19 and TRBJ1-1, with D unclear. V lost 2 bases and J lost 2, with 6 bases in between. Looked up from germline, CDR1 is LNHDA and CDR2 is SQIVND (reference sequence). This CDR3 is 13 amino acids long. CDR3 protein: CASSIFSNTEAFF. Written as DNA, the CDR3 is TGTGCCAGTAGTATATTCAGTAACACTGAAGCTTTCTTT.

This clonotype was recorded once. A much bigger clone sits one base away, suggesting this may be a read error. The gene calls are TRBV7-6 and TRBJ2-7, with TRBD1 identical over 10 bases. CDR3 length: 15 residues. The V segment lost 8 bases and the J segment 4 bases; nucleotides outside the gene matches: 11. CDR1 is SGHVS and CDR2 is FNYEAQ in the germline V gene. The CDR3 region has the DNA TGTGCCAGCCCACCCGGACAGGGGGGCGGGTACGAGCAGTACTTC. Translation gives CASPPGQGGGYEQYF.

This clonotype appeared a few times. V gene TRBV7-3 combines with J gene TRBJ2-6, with D perhaps matching TRBD1 (6 bases). This CDR3 contains 16 residues. Deletions cut 2 bases from V and 3 bases from J, with 11 bases between. Germline V gene lookup returns CDR1 SGHTA and CDR2 FQGTGA. The CDR3 DNA is TGTGCCAGCAGCTTACACCAGGGGAGTGGGGCCAACGTCCTGACTTTC. This encodes CASSLHQGSGANVLTF.

This clonotype came up a few times. V usage is TRBV15 and J usage is TRBJ1-1, with unresolved D. Trimming shortened V by 0 bases and J by 0 bases, and 2 bases separated the two germline ends. CDR1 is LNHNV and CDR2 is YYDKDF in the germline V gene (reference sequence). The CDR3 has 13 amino acids. The CDR3 is CATSREMNTEAFF. CDR3 nucleotide sequence: TGTGCCACCAGCAGAGAGATGAACACTGAAGCTTTCTTT.

Turning to this clonotype: This CDR3 fails to terminate in the conserved phenylalanine or tryptophan, so it likely reflects a read error. No DNA is shown, since the ends of the CDR3 on it are uncertain; the CDR3 is the one TCRdb lists. The V gene is TRBV7-9, the J gene TRBJ1-2. The CDR3 totals 8 residues, both ends included. CDR1 is SEHNR, CDR2 FQNEAQ, per germline (reference sequence). The CDR3 here is CASSLDSY.

This clonotype was detected only once. The CDR3 is CASSSLAGGVGNEQFF. CDR3 DNA: TGTGCCAGCAGCTCTTTAGCGGGGGGAGTGGGGAATGAGCAGTTCTTC. J is TRBJ2-1 and V is TRBV7-2, with 10 bases that match TRBD2. Trimming took 4 bases from V and 7 from J; bases not matched to a gene: 10. Per germline, CDR1 SGHTA and CDR2 FQGNSA. There are 16 residues in the CDR3.

The rearrangement uses TRBV24-1 and TRBJ2-2, with 8 bases identical to TRBD1. Trimming at V came to 3 bases and at J to 4 bases, leaving 3 bases not matched to a gene. Germline V CDR1 and CDR2: KGHDR, SFDVKD. The CDR3 is made up of 15 amino acids. The CDR3 sequence is CATSDPGQGTGELFF. CDR3 DNA sequence: TGTGCCACCAGTGATCCTGGACAGGGCACCGGGGAGCTGTTTTTT.

The chain carries TRBV29-1 and TRBJ2-3; TRBD1 matches at 7 bases. This CDR3 is built from 12 residues. Per germline, CDR1 SQVTM and CDR2 ANQGSEA. In nucleotides, the CDR3 is TGCAACACAGGGGCCGCCACAGATACGCAGTATTTT. It translates to CNTGAATDTQYF.

This clonotype has at least ten counts. The genes are TRBV7-8 and TRBJ2-7, with D hard to call. CDR1 is SGHVS and CDR2 is FQNEAQ in the germline V gene. The germline V and J ends were trimmed by 3 bases and 3 bases, with 9 bases remaining between them. The CDR3 consists of 13 residues. CDR3: CASSLGTFYEQYF. DNA of the CDR3: TGTGCCAGCAGCTTGGGCACGTTCTACGAGCAGTACTTC.

Regarding this clonotype: The CDR3 end shows no conserved phenylalanine or tryptophan, and so a read error is likely. The rearrangement joins TRBV15 to TRBJ2-3; 8 bases map to TRBD2. CDR1 is LNHNV and CDR2 is YYDKDF in the germline V gene (reference sequence). The CDR3 totals 17 residues. Unmatched junction bases numbered 16, after V lost 10 bases and J lost 1 base. In nucleotides, the CDR3 is TGTGCCAGTGGAGAGAATAAGGTGACTAGCGGCACAGATACGCAGTATGTT. This codes for CASGENKVTSGTDTQYV.

J is TRBJ1-1 and V is TRBV29-1, with a weak D call TRBD1 (5 bases). This CDR3 has 15 residues. Trimming took off 6 bases at V and 0 bases at J, with 17 bases between the two ends. Germline CDR1 SQVTM, CDR2 ANQGSEA. CDR3 DNA sequence: TGCAGCGTAGGGAGGGGCACCGGGATGAACACTGAAGCTTTCTTT. It yields the protein CSVGRGTGMNTEAFF.

The chain is built from TRBV19 and TRBJ1-2, with D possibly matching TRBD1 (5 bases). The CDR3 consists of 13 residues. With 4 bases removed from V and 3 bases from J, the gap between germline ends came to 9 bases. Germline CDR1 and CDR2: LNHDA and SQIVND (reference sequence). CDR3 nucleotide sequence: TGTGCCAGTAGTACGGGAGGGGACTATGGCTACACCTTC. This translates into CASSTGGDYGYTF.